One sample yielded the 9 T cell receptor beta chains listed below, sequenced in a study of shared clonotypes between healthy human individuals. The data were produced by immunoSEQ multiplex PCR, yet TCRdb's version contains in-frame clones alone and is incomplete. The data hold more than 2,000,000 clones, with 80% to 95% observed a single time. The sample consisted of naive CD4+ T cells from PBMCs. The subset was: CD45RA+ positively selected. Receptors originate from a man aged 18 to 29 in good health. Some clones in this sample may be carry-over from other donors' samples.

The CDR3 DNA is TGCGCCAGCAGCCAAGATAGGGGTCTCATAGGGGAGACCCAGTACTTC. Translating it yields CASSQDRGLIGETQYF. V and J are TRBV4-1 and TRBJ2-5; a weak D match, TRBD1 (5 bases). Germline V CDR1 and CDR2: MGHRA, YSYEKL. Trimming pared 0 bases from V and 5 bases from J, leaving 16 bases between. This CDR3 spans 16 amino acids.

The chain combines TRBV7-8 with TRBJ2-7, with 8 positions matching TRBD2. Germline CDR1 SGHVS, CDR2 FQNEAQ. CDR3 length: 17 residues. V dropped 0 bases and J dropped 1; count of bases not matched to a gene: 8. The CDR3: CASSLAYAPSGSYEQYF. CDR3 DNA sequence: TGTGCCAGCAGCTTAGCTTATGCCCCTAGCGGGTCCTACGAGCAGTACTTC.

The CDR3 region has the DNA TGTGCCAGCAGTTCGCCGGGGGGCACCTACGAGCAGTACTTC. Its protein is CASSSPGGTYEQYF. V usage is TRBV28 and J usage is TRBJ2-7, with D possibly being TRBD2 (7 bases). The CDR3 is 14 residues long. V lost 4 bases to trimming and J lost 2 bases, with 12 bases between them. The germline CDR1 and CDR2 sequences are MDHEN and SYDVKM. Based on the CDR3 plus reference TRBV28 and TRBJ2-7, the full variable domain is DVKVTQSSRYLVKRTGEKVFLECVQDMDHENMFWYRQDPGLGLRLIYFSYDVKMKEKGDIPEGYSVSREKKERFSLILESASTNQTSMYLCASSSPGGTYEQYFGPGTRLTVT.

The table lists this clone with a few counts. V usage is TRBV19 and J usage is TRBJ1-5; TRBD1 agrees at 7 bases. Per the germline V gene, CDR1 is LNHDA and CDR2 is SQIVND (reference sequence). The CDR3 is 15 amino acids. Germline trimming cut 3 bases from V and 7 bases from J; bases unmatched to any gene: 9. The CDR3 loop is CASSMKRQGGQPQHF. The CDR3 nucleotides are TGTGCCAGTAGTATGAAGCGGCAGGGGGGACAGCCCCAGCATTTT.

In regard to this clone: Other DNA sequences from this sample encode an identical CDR3 as well. The chain uses TRBV7-2 and TRBJ2-1, with 12 nucleotides matching TRBD2. V was pared by 3 bases and J by 0 bases, with 3 bases of the junction left unmatched. The V gene's germline CDR1 is SGHTA and CDR2 FQGNSA. The CDR3 length is 17 residues. The CDR3 DNA is TGTGCCAGCAGCTTGACTAGCGGGAGTCTCTCCTACAATGAGCAGTTCTTC. Its translation is CASSLTSGSLSYNEQFF. The complete variable domain, with remaining parts taken from reference TRBV7-2 and TRBJ2-1, reads GAGVSQSPSNKVTEKGKDVELRCDPISGHTALYWYRQSLGQGLEFLIYFQGNSAPDKSGLPSDRFSAERTGGSVSTLTIQRTQQEDSAVYLCASSLTSGSLSYNEQFFGPGTRLTVL.

V and J are TRBV6-6 and TRBJ1-1; TRBD1 matches at 8 bases. The CDR3 totals 13 residues. Trimming removed 6 bases from V and 5 bases from J; junction bases left unmatched: 5. Germline-derived CDR1 and CDR2 are MNHNY and SVGAGI (reference sequence). This CDR3 reads CASSQDRETEAFF. DNA of the CDR3: TGTGCCAGCAGCCAGGACAGGGAAACTGAAGCTTTCTTT.

This clone was detected once. Other DNA sequences of this sample code for an identical CDR3. V usage is TRBV5-1 and J usage is TRBJ2-1, with D hard to call. V gave up 1 base and J gave up 4 bases, with 6 bases separating them. The germline V gene has CDR1 SGHRS and CDR2 YFSETQ. The CDR3 runs 13 residues. In nucleotides, the CDR3 is TGCGCCAGCAGCTTGACGGAGTACAATGAGCAGTTCTTC. It encodes CASSLTEYNEQFF.

The chain employs TRBV23-1 and TRBJ1-2, with D perhaps matching TRBD1 (6 bases). TRBV23-1 is noted as an ORF with a role that remains uncertain. CDR3 length: 17 residues. Trimming took off 0 bases at V and 4 bases at J, with 18 bases between the two ends. The CDR3 region is CASSQSSCRTDVYGYTF. The CDR3 DNA sequence: TGCGCCAGCAGTCAATCGTCGTGTCGGACAGACGTCTATGGCTACACCTTC.

This clone was detected a few times. The gene calls are TRBV29-1 and TRBJ1-1, with a possible D match to TRBD1 (5 bases). Germline-derived CDR1 and CDR2 are SQVTM and ANQGSEA. The CDR3 has 15 residues. The V and J ends lost 1 base and 0 bases respectively, with 12 bases between them. CDR3 nucleotides: TGCAGCGTTGAAGGTAGACAGACCATGAACACTGAAGCTTTCTTT. This translates into CSVEGRQTMNTEAFF.